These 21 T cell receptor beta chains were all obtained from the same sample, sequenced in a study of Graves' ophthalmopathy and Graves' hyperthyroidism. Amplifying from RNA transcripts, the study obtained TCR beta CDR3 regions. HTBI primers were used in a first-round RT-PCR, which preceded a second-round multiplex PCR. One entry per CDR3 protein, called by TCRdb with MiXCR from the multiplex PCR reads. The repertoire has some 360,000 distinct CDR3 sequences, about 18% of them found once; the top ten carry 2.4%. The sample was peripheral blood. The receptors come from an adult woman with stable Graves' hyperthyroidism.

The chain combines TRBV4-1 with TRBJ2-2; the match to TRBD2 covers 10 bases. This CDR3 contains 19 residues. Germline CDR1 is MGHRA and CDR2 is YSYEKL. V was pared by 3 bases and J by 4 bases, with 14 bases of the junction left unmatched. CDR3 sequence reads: CASSQGPLASGSSTGELFF. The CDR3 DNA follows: TGCGCCAGCAGCCAGGGCCCCTTAGCTAGCGGGAGTTCCACCGGGGAGCTGTTTTTT.

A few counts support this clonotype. In nucleotides, the CDR3 is TGTGCCAGCAGCCTTTCGACAGGGGGCGCAGAGACCCAGTACTTC. It translates to CASSLSTGGAETQYF. The chain has TRBV11-2 and TRBJ2-5; TRBD1 aligns across 10 bases. The CDR3 runs 15 residues. Germline values: CDR1 SGHAT, CDR2 FQNNGV. With 5 bases clipped from V and 4 bases from J, the junction kept 7 bases outside the gene matches.

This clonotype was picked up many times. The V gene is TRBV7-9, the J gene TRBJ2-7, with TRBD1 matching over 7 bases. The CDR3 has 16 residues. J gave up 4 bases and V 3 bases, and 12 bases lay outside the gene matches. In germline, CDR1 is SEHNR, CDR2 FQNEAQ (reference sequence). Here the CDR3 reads CASSFGERTGEYEQYF. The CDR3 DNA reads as TGTGCCAGCAGCTTTGGGGAAAGAACAGGGGAATACGAGCAGTACTTC.

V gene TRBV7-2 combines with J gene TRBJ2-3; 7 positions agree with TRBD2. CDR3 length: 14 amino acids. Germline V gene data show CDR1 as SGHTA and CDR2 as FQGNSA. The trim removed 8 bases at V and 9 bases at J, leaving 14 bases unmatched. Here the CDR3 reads CASGPQLGLGTQYF. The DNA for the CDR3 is TGTGCCAGCGGCCCCCAACTTGGACTAGGGACGCAGTATTTT.

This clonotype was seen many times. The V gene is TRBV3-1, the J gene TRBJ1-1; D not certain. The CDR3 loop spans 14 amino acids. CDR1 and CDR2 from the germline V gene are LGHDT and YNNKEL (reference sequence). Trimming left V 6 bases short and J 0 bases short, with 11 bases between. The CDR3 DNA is TGTGCCAGCAGACCCAACAGCATGAACACTGAAGCTTTCTTT. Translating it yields CASRPNSMNTEAFF.

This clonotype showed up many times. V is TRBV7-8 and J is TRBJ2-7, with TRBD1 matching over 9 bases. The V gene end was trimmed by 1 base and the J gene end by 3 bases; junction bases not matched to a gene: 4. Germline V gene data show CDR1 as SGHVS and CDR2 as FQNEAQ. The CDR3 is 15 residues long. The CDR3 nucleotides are TGTGCCAGCAGCTTAGAACCGGGACAGGGCTACGAGCAGTACTTC. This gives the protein CASSLEPGQGYEQYF. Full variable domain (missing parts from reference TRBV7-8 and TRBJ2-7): GAGVSQSPRYKVAKRGQDVALRCDPISGHVSLFWYQQALGQGPEFLTYFQNEAQLDKSGLPSDRFFAERPEGSVSTLKIQRTQQEDSAVYLCASSLEPGQGYEQYFGPGTRLTVT.

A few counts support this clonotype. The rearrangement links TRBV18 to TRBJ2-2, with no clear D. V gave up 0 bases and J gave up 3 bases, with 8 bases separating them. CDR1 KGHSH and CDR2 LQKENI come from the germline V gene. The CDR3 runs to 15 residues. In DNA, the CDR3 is TGTGCCAGCTCACCACCGTCCGAGGACACCGGGGAGCTGTTTTTT. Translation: CASSPPSEDTGELFF.

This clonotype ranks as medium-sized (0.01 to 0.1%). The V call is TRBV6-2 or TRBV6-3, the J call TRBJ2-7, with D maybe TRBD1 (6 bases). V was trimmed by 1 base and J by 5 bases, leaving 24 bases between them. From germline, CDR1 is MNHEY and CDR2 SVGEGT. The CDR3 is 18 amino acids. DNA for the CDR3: TGTGCCAGCAGTTACTACCGCGCCCGGGACACGGCTACCGACGAGCAGTACTTC. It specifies CASSYYRARDTATDEQYF.

The CDR3 bases are TGCGCCAGCAGCTTGGAACCGGGTATTCAGTACTTC. As protein: CASSLEPGIQYF. V gene TRBV5-1 combines with J gene TRBJ2-4, with D hard to call. CDR3 length equals 12 residues. Germline values: CDR1 SGHRS, CDR2 YFSETQ. V was clipped by 0 bases and J by 10 bases, with 8 bases between them. The full variable domain, completed using reference TRBV5-1 and TRBJ2-4, is KAGVTQTPRYLIKTRGQQVTLSCSPISGHRSVSWYQQTPGQGLQFLFEYFSETQRNKGNFPGRFSGRQFSNSRSEMNVSTLELGDSALYLCASSLEPGIQYFGAGTRLSVL.

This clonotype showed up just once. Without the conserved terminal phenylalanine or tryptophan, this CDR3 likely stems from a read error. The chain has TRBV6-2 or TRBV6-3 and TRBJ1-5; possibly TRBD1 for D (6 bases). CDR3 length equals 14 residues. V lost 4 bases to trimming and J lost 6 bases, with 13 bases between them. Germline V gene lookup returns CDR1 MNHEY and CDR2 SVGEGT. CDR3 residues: CASSSFQGFQPQHY. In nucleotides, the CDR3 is TGTGCCAGCAGTTCCTTCCAGGGGTTTCAGCCCCAGCATTAT.

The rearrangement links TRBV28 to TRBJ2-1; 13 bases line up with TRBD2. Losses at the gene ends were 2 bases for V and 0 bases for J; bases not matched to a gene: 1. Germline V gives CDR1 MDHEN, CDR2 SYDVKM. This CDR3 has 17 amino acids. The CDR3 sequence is CASSLRTSGSSYNEQFF. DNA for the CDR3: TGTGCCAGCAGTTTAAGGACTAGCGGGAGCTCCTACAATGAGCAGTTCTTC.

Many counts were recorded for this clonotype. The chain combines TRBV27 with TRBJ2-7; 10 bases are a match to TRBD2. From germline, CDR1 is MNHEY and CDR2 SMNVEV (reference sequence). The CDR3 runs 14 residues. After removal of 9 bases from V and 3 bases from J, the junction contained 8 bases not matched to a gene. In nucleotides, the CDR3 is TGTGCCAGTAGATCTAGCGGGGGATTCTACGAGCAGTACTTC. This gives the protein CASRSSGGFYEQYF.

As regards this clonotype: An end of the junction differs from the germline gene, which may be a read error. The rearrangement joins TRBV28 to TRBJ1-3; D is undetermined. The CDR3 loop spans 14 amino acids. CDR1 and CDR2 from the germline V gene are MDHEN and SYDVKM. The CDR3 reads CASSHPVSGNTIYF. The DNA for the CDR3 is TGTGCCAGCAGCCACCCGGTCTCTGGAAACACTATATATTTT.

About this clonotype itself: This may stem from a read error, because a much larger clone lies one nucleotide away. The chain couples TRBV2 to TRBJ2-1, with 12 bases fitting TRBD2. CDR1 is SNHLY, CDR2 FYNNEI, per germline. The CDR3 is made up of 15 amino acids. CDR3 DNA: TGTGCCAGCAAATTCGGACTAGCGGGATACAATGAGAAGTTCTTC. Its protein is CASKFGLAGYNEKFF.

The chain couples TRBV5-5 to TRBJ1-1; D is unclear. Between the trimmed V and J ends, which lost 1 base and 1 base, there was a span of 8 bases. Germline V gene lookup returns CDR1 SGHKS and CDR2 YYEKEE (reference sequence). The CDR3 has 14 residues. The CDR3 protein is CASSLITGNTEAFF. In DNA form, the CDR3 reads TGTGCCAGCAGCTTGATTACGGGGAACACTGAAGCTTTCTTT.

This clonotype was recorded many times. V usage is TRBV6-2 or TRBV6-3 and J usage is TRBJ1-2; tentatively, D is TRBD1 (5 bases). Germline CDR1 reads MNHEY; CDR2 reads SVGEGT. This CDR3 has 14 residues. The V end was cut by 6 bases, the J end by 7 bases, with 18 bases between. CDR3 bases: TGTGCCAGCAGACGCCCCGGGACCGACAGTGGCTACACCTTC. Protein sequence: CASRRPGTDSGYTF.

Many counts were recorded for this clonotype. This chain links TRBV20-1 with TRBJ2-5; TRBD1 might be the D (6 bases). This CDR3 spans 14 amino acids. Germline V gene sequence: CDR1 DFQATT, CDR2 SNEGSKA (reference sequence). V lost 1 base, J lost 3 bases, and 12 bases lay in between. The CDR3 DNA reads TGCAGTGCTAGAGTGGGGGCAGGGGAAGAGACCCAGTACTTC. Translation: CSARVGAGEETQYF.

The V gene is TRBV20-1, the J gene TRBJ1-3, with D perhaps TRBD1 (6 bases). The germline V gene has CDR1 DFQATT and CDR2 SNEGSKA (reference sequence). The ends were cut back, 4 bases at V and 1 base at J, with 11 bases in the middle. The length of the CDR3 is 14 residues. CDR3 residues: CSANREESGNTIYF. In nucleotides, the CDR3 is TGCAGTGCTAACAGGGAGGAATCTGGAAACACCATATATTTT.

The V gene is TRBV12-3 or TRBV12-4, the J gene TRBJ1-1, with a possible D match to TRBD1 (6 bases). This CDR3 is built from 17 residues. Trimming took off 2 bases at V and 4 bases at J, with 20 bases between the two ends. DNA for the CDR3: TGTGCCAGCAGTTTAATCCTCTCTGGGGGCGTAAGCACTGAAGCTTTCTTT. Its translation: CASSLILSGGVSTEAFF.

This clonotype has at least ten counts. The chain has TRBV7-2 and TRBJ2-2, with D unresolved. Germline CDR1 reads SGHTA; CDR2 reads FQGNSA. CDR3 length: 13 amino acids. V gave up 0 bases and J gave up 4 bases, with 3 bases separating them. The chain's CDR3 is CASSLASTGELFF. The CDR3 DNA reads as TGTGCCAGCAGCTTAGCCTCCACCGGGGAGCTGTTTTTT.

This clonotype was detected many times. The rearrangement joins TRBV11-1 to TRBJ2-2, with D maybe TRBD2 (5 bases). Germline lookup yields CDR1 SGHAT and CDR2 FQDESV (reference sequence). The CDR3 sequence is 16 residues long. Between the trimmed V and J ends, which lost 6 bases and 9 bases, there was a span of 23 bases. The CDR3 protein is CASRPGSRQRPWELFF. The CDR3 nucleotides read TGTGCCAGCAGGCCCGGTTCGCGGCAGCGGCCCTGGGAGCTGTTTTTT.